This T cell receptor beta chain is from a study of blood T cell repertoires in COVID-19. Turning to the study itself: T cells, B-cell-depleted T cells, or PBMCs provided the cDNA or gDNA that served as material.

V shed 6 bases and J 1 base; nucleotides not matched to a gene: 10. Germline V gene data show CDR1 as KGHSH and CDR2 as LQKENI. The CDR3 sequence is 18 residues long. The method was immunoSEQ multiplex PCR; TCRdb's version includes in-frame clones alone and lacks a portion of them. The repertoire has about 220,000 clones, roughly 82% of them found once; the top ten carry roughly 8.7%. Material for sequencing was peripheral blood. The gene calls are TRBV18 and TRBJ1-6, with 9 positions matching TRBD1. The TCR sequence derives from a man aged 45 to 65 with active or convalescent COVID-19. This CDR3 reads CASSSRTGVGSYNSPLHF. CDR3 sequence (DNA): TGTGCCAGCTCGTCACGGACAGGGGTAGGATCCTATAATTCACCCCTCCACTTT.